This TCR beta chain was profiled in a study of control samples from healthy donors and cancer patients. The CDR3 extends over 16 amino acids. V trimming: 4 bases; J trimming: 2 bases; junction bases outside the gene matches: 8. Germline V lookup: CDR1 MNHNS, CDR2 SASEGT. Data came from immunoSEQ multiplex PCR; TCRdb stores just in-frame clones and leaves some out. The repertoire holds some 410,000 clones, with 80% to 95% as singletons. The gene calls are TRBV6-1 and TRBJ1-5; 7 nucleotides line up with TRBD1. The sequence came from a man aged 35 to 55 with head and neck cancer. Sequencing was done on a sample of PBMCs. CDR3 sequence reads: CASSGTGYGRNQPQHF. The DNA of the CDR3 is TGTGCCAGCAGTGGGACAGGATATGGGCGCAATCAGCCCCAGCATTTT.